These T cell receptor beta chains were read from a single sample in a study of regulatory T cells in long-lasting Graves disease. TCRdb redid the calling of the multiplex PCR reads with MiXCR, one entry per CDR3 protein. Among roughly 700,000 distinct CDR3 sequences listed, 30% were seen once. This material consisted of peripheral blood mononuclear cells (PBMCs), taken when the disease was refractory, from a patient treated with antithyroid drugs. The receptors were gathered from a female donor with Graves disease. Both conserved end residues are part of each CDR3. Fields, in order: CDR3 DNA, CDR3 protein, J gene, V gene, clone size, D gene, CDR3 length. A D gene is named only where the DNA matches it firmly. Clone size appears in some rows only: once, few, many, or a class for an expanded clone.

CDR3 DNA: TGTGCCAGCAGCTCGACACGGACGGGAAAACTGTTTTTT
CDR3 protein: CASSSTRTGKLFF
J gene: TRBJ1-4
V gene: TRBV5-6
clone size: few
D gene: .
CDR3 length: 13

CDR3 DNA: TGTGCCAGCAGTTTAGGAGGTGAAGCTTTCTTT
CDR3 protein: CASSLGGEAFF
J gene: TRBJ1-1
V gene: TRBV12-3/TRBV12-4
clone size: many
D gene: .
CDR3 length: 11

CDR3 DNA: TGTGCCAGCAGCTCCCCGCGGACAGTTTCCTACGAGCAGTACTTC
CDR3 protein: CASSSPRTVSYEQYF
J gene: TRBJ2-7
V gene: TRBV7-2
clone size: few
D gene: .
CDR3 length: 15

CDR3 DNA: TGTGCCAGCAGCGACCGCAACTCCTATAATTCACCCCTCCACTTT
CDR3 protein: CASSDRNSYNSPLHF
J gene: TRBJ1-6
V gene: TRBV27
clone size: .
D gene: .
CDR3 length: 15

CDR3 DNA: TGTGCCAGCAGTTCCCCCTTTGGACGATTGGGGCAAGAGACCCAGTACTTC
CDR3 protein: CASSSPFGRLGQETQYF
J gene: TRBJ2-5
V gene: TRBV27
clone size: few
D gene: .
CDR3 length: 17

CDR3 DNA: TGTGCCAGCACTGCCTTGGGCAGGGAAAACACTGAAGCTTTCTTT
CDR3 protein: CASTALGRENTEAFF
J gene: TRBJ1-1
V gene: TRBV6-1
clone size: many
D gene: .
CDR3 length: 15

CDR3 DNA: TGTGCCAGCAGCCGTAGCGGGTTTTATGAGCAGTTCTTC
CDR3 protein: CASSRSGFYEQFF
J gene: TRBJ2-1
V gene: TRBV7-3
clone size: .
D gene: TRBD2
CDR3 length: 13

CDR3 DNA: TGCAGTGCTAAATCGGGGGGCCCCTACGAGCAGTACTTC
CDR3 protein: CSAKSGGPYEQYF
J gene: TRBJ2-7
V gene: TRBV20-1
clone size: few
D gene: .
CDR3 length: 13

CDR3 DNA: TGTGCCAGCAGCCAAGAGGGGACTAGCGGAGATACGCAGTATTTT
CDR3 protein: CASSQEGTSGDTQYF
J gene: TRBJ2-3
V gene: TRBV3-1
clone size: .
D gene: TRBD2
CDR3 length: 15

CDR3 DNA: TGTGCCAGCAGTGCGATGGGGAGGGGCTACACCTTC
CDR3 protein: CASSAMGRGYTF
J gene: TRBJ1-2
V gene: TRBV12-3/TRBV12-4
clone size: few
D gene: .
CDR3 length: 12

CDR3 DNA: TGTGCCAGCAGCTGGGGTGACAGCCGGCGGTACAATGAGCAGTTCTTC
CDR3 protein: CASSWGDSRRYNEQFF
J gene: TRBJ2-1
V gene: TRBV5-6
clone size: .
D gene: .
CDR3 length: 16

CDR3 DNA: TGTGCCAGCAGGTTGAACAGGGGAAGTGAGACTGAAGCTTTCTTT
CDR3 protein: CASRLNRGSETEAFF
J gene: TRBJ1-1
V gene: TRBV12-3/TRBV12-4
clone size: many
D gene: TRBD1
CDR3 length: 15

CDR3 DNA: TGTGCCAGCAGTTTATCCGGGACAGGTACCCCCGAGCAGTACTTC
CDR3 protein: CASSLSGTGTPEQYF
J gene: TRBJ2-7
V gene: TRBV27
clone size: .
D gene: TRBD1
CDR3 length: 15

CDR3 DNA: TGTGCCAGCAGTTTATCTATGACAAGGTTAGACTTGAACACTGAAGCTTTCTTT
CDR3 protein: CASSLSMTRLDLNTEAFF
J gene: TRBJ1-1
V gene: TRBV27
clone size: .
D gene: .
CDR3 length: 18

CDR3 DNA: TGTGCCAGCAGCTTAGTACTGGGAGCCTCCTACGAGCAGTACTTC
CDR3 protein: CASSLVLGASYEQYF
J gene: TRBJ2-7
V gene: TRBV11-2
clone size: many
D gene: .
CDR3 length: 15

CDR3 DNA: TGTGCCACCAGCAGATCAGGGGCCTGGACTTATAACTATGGCTACACCTTC
CDR3 protein: CATSRSGAWTYNYGYTF
J gene: TRBJ1-2
V gene: TRBV15
clone size: .
D gene: .
CDR3 length: 17

CDR3 DNA: TGTGCCAGCCTCCCCGACGGACCTCCTGGCGAGCAGTACTTC
CDR3 protein: CASLPDGPPGEQYF
J gene: TRBJ2-7
V gene: TRBV19
clone size: .
D gene: .
CDR3 length: 14

CDR3 DNA: TGCAGCGCCAGGGTCAACTATGGCTACACCTTC
CDR3 protein: CSARVNYGYTF
J gene: TRBJ1-2
V gene: TRBV29-1
clone size: few
D gene: .
CDR3 length: 11

CDR3 DNA: TGTGCCAGCAGTCCATTAGACAGGGCTAGCACAGATACGCAGTATTTT
CDR3 protein: CASSPLDRASTDTQYF
J gene: TRBJ2-3
V gene: TRBV27
clone size: .
D gene: TRBD1
CDR3 length: 16

CDR3 DNA: TGCAGCGTCTCATTTACTAGCTCCGAAGGGGAGCAGTACTTC
CDR3 protein: CSVSFTSSEGEQYF
J gene: TRBJ2-7
V gene: TRBV29-1
clone size: few
D gene: .
CDR3 length: 14

CDR3 DNA: TGTGCCAGCAGCCTAGGGTACCGTAGCTCCTATAATTCACCCCTCCACTTT
CDR3 protein: CASSLGYRSSYNSPLHF
J gene: TRBJ1-6
V gene: TRBV27
clone size: .
D gene: .
CDR3 length: 17

CDR3 DNA: TGTGCCAGCAGTCCAGATGTCAGGGGGGGGGCCGGGGAGCTGTTTTTT
CDR3 protein: CASSPDVRGGAGELFF
J gene: TRBJ2-2
V gene: TRBV12-3/TRBV12-4
clone size: .
D gene: .
CDR3 length: 16

CDR3 DNA: TGTGCCAGCAGCTTAGCGAAGGCACGGGACAGTCGTTCCAATGAGCAGTTCTTC
CDR3 protein: CASSLAKARDSRSNEQFF
J gene: TRBJ2-1
V gene: TRBV7-2
clone size: .
D gene: TRBD1
CDR3 length: 18

CDR3 DNA: TGCAGTGCTAGAGAAGGGGGCGGGACTGAAGCTTTCTTT
CDR3 protein: CSAREGGGTEAFF
J gene: TRBJ1-1
V gene: TRBV20-1
clone size: .
D gene: TRBD1
CDR3 length: 13

CDR3 DNA: TGCAGTGCCCCTCGAACAACAGGAAACTATGGCTACACCTTC
CDR3 protein: CSAPRTTGNYGYTF
J gene: TRBJ1-2
V gene: TRBV20-1
clone size: .
D gene: .
CDR3 length: 14

CDR3 DNA: TGTGCCTTTCAGGGGAGCAATCAGCCCCAGCATTTT
CDR3 protein: CAFQGSNQPQHF
J gene: TRBJ1-5
V gene: TRBV30
clone size: .
D gene: .
CDR3 length: 12

CDR3 DNA: TGTGCCAGCAGCTTAGCAAGGGTCAGCCTCCATGTCTTC
CDR3 protein: CASSLARVSLHVF
J gene: TRBJ1-2
V gene: TRBV11-2
clone size: many
D gene: .
CDR3 length: 13

CDR3 DNA: TGTGCCAGTAGGAGGGACAGTGGGTCCTACGAGCAGTACTTC
CDR3 protein: CASRRDSGSYEQYF
J gene: TRBJ2-7
V gene: TRBV19
clone size: few
D gene: TRBD1
CDR3 length: 14

CDR3 DNA: TGTGCCATCAGTGATTCCGGCCTCCCTGGAAACACCATATATTTT
CDR3 protein: CAISDSGLPGNTIYF
J gene: TRBJ1-3
V gene: TRBV10-3
clone size: .
D gene: .
CDR3 length: 15

CDR3 DNA: TGCAGCGCAGATTCGGGTGGTTCCATAACCTACGAGCAGTACTTC
CDR3 protein: CSADSGGSITYEQYF
J gene: TRBJ2-7
V gene: TRBV29-1
clone size: .
D gene: .
CDR3 length: 15

CDR3 DNA: TGTGCCACCTGGGGGACTAGCGGGAGCTACGAGCAGTACTTC
CDR3 protein: CATWGTSGSYEQYF
J gene: TRBJ2-7
V gene: TRBV10-3
clone size: few
D gene: TRBD2
CDR3 length: 14

CDR3 DNA: TGTGCCAGCAGCTCAGGGGGGACAGGGGGGACCGGGGAGCTGTTTTTT
CDR3 protein: CASSSGGTGGTGELFF
J gene: TRBJ2-2
V gene: TRBV7-2
clone size: .
D gene: TRBD1
CDR3 length: 16

CDR3 DNA: TGTGCCAGCACTTTAGGGTCCCATAATCAGCCCCAGCATTTT
CDR3 protein: CASTLGSHNQPQHF
J gene: TRBJ1-5
V gene: TRBV12-3/TRBV12-4
clone size: many
D gene: .
CDR3 length: 14

CDR3 DNA: TGTGCCAGCAGTTACCGAGGACAGAGCTACGAGCAGTACTTC
CDR3 protein: CASSYRGQSYEQYF
J gene: TRBJ2-7
V gene: TRBV6-5
clone size: few
D gene: .
CDR3 length: 14

CDR3 DNA: TGTGCCAGCAGTGAATCCGTAACCTCCTACAATGAGCAGTTCTTC
CDR3 protein: CASSESVTSYNEQFF
J gene: TRBJ2-1
V gene: TRBV6-1
clone size: few
D gene: .
CDR3 length: 15

CDR3 DNA: TGCGCCAGCAGTGACGGCCGGGGCGGGAGATTCGGCGGGGAGCTGTTTTTT
CDR3 protein: CASSDGRGGRFGGELFF
J gene: TRBJ2-2
V gene: TRBV10-1
clone size: .
D gene: TRBD2
CDR3 length: 17

CDR3 DNA: TGTGCCAGCAGCTTGCGGGACAGAGACATTCAGTACTTC
CDR3 protein: CASSLRDRDIQYF
J gene: TRBJ2-4
V gene: TRBV5-4
clone size: .
D gene: TRBD1
CDR3 length: 13

CDR3 DNA: TGTGCCAGCAGTTCCGGGACAGGGGAATACGAGCAGTACTTC
CDR3 protein: CASSSGTGEYEQYF
J gene: TRBJ2-7
V gene: TRBV6-5
clone size: many
D gene: TRBD1
CDR3 length: 14

CDR3 DNA: TGTGCCAGCAATAAGGAGCCCCTCCCAACTAATGAAAAACTGTTTTTT
CDR3 protein: CASNKEPLPTNEKLFF
J gene: TRBJ1-4
V gene: TRBV25-1
clone size: .
D gene: .
CDR3 length: 16

CDR3 DNA: TGCAGTGTTTCAGGGGGCGGGACTGAAGCTTTCTTT
CDR3 protein: CSVSGGGTEAFF
J gene: TRBJ1-1
V gene: TRBV20-1
clone size: once
D gene: TRBD1
CDR3 length: 12

CDR3 DNA: TGTGCCAGCAGTTACATGGCGAGGGGATCACGAAGCGAGCAGTACTTC
CDR3 protein: CASSYMARGSRSEQYF
J gene: TRBJ2-7
V gene: TRBV6-9
clone size: .
D gene: .
CDR3 length: 16

CDR3 DNA: TGTGCCAGCAGTTACACTGGAGATCAGCCCCAGCATTTT
CDR3 protein: CASSYTGDQPQHF
J gene: TRBJ1-5
V gene: TRBV12-3/TRBV12-4
clone size: few
D gene: .
CDR3 length: 13

CDR3 DNA: TGTGCCAGCAGCTTGAGTCGATTATCGGGGACTGAAGCTTTCTTT
CDR3 protein: CASSLSRLSGTEAFF
J gene: TRBJ1-1
V gene: TRBV5-4
clone size: .
D gene: .
CDR3 length: 15

CDR3 DNA: TGTGCCAGCAGTTTATGGGGGGGCAGGGGAAATCAGCCCCAGCATTTT
CDR3 protein: CASSLWGGRGNQPQHF
J gene: TRBJ1-5
V gene: TRBV28
clone size: once
D gene: .
CDR3 length: 16

CDR3 DNA: TGTGCCAGCACCATCAGCGGGAGGAGGAACGAGCAGTACTTC
CDR3 protein: CASTISGRRNEQYF
J gene: TRBJ2-7
V gene: TRBV7-6
clone size: .
D gene: TRBD2
CDR3 length: 14

CDR3 DNA: TGTGCCAGCAGTTACCCACCGGGACGGGACTACGAGCAGTACTTC
CDR3 protein: CASSYPPGRDYEQYF
J gene: TRBJ2-7
V gene: TRBV6-5
clone size: .
D gene: .
CDR3 length: 15

CDR3 DNA: TGCAGTGCTACCGACACCTATAATTCACCCCTCCACTTT
CDR3 protein: CSATDTYNSPLHF
J gene: TRBJ1-6
V gene: TRBV20-1
clone size: .
D gene: .
CDR3 length: 13

CDR3 DNA: TGTGCCAGCAAGCGGGACAGTTCTAACTATGGCTACACCTTC
CDR3 protein: CASKRDSSNYGYTF
J gene: TRBJ1-2
V gene: TRBV28
clone size: many
D gene: TRBD1
CDR3 length: 14

CDR3 DNA: TGTGCCAGCAGTTTCGGACAGGGGAACAATCAGCCCCAGCATTTT
CDR3 protein: CASSFGQGNNQPQHF
J gene: TRBJ1-5
V gene: TRBV27
clone size: .
D gene: TRBD1
CDR3 length: 15

CDR3 DNA: TGTGCCTGGAGAGAGGACAGGGGTAACACCGGGGAGCTGTTTTTT
CDR3 protein: CAWREDRGNTGELFF
J gene: TRBJ2-2
V gene: TRBV6-1
clone size: .
D gene: TRBD1
CDR3 length: 15

CDR3 DNA: TGTGCCAGCAGTTTTACAGTAACCTATAGCTACACCTTC
CDR3 protein: CASSFTVTYSYTF
J gene: TRBJ1-2
V gene: TRBV12-3/TRBV12-4
clone size: .
D gene: .
CDR3 length: 13

CDR3 DNA: TGTGCCAGTAGTACCTCCCCCGGGACAGGGGGATACGAGCAGTACTTC
CDR3 protein: CASSTSPGTGGYEQYF
J gene: TRBJ2-7
V gene: TRBV19
clone size: .
D gene: TRBD1
CDR3 length: 16

CDR3 DNA: TGTGCCAGCAGTGAATATGGGGGCTACGAGCAGTACTTC
CDR3 protein: CASSEYGGYEQYF
J gene: TRBJ2-7
V gene: TRBV6-1
clone size: .
D gene: .
CDR3 length: 13

CDR3 DNA: TGTGCCAGCAGCTCGGGGGGGGGGGCCGAAGCTTTCTTT
CDR3 protein: CASSSGGGAEAFF
J gene: TRBJ1-1
V gene: TRBV6-1
clone size: .
D gene: .
CDR3 length: 13